The T cell receptor beta chain under discussion was sequenced for a study of blood T cell repertoires in COVID-19. About the research overall: From T cells, B-cell-depleted T cells, or PBMCs came the material, which was cDNA or gDNA.

Here immunoSEQ multiplex PCR was the method, and the copy in TCRdb shows in-frame clones only, minus some. The profile shows around 200,000 clones, around 90% of them singletons. This clone was counted once. Residents of approximately 25 US areas, aged about 18 to 95 years, made up the participants. Germline values: CDR1 DFQATT, CDR2 SNEGSKA (reference sequence). Losses at the gene ends were 7 bases for V and 4 bases for J; bases not matched to a gene: 3. CDR3 length equals 11 residues. Sequenced input: PBMCs or T cells enriched from blood (not recorded which). The V gene is TRBV20-1, the J gene TRBJ1-2; 7 bases are a match to TRBD1. The TCR sequence derives from a woman younger than 45 who had recovered from COVID-19. In nucleotides, the CDR3 is TGCAGTGTCGACAGGGCCTATGGCTACACCTTC. It encodes CSVDRAYGYTF.